This T cell receptor beta chain was recovered during a study of T cell changes during pregnancy in multiple sclerosis. Here immunoSEQ multiplex PCR was the method, and the copy in TCRdb shows in-frame clones only, minus some. Found here are approximately 70,000 clones, more than 80% of them singletons; the top ten hold about 0.9%. The sequence was collected from a female donor in good health, enrolled as a control in a pregnancy study. Sequencing was performed on peripheral blood, taken in the first trimester of pregnancy.

This chain's CDR3 is CASRDLGQGSYEQYF. CDR3 bases: TGCGCCAGTCGGGACCTGGGACAGGGGTCCTACGAGCAGTACTTC. The chain combines TRBV5-1 with TRBJ2-7; 10 nucleotides line up with TRBD1. V lost 8 bases and J lost 1; bases outside the gene matches: 9. The germline V gene has CDR1 SGHRS and CDR2 YFSETQ. CDR3 size: 15 residues.